Each of the 32 T cell receptor beta chains below was sequenced from the same sample in a study of metastatic and nonmetastatic thyroid tumors. Before thyroid surgery, none of the patients had received any treatment. TCRdb re-called clones via MiXCR from the PCR reads. Among 21,000 or so clones listed, roughly 20% were seen once. Sequencing input: blood. These receptors all stem from a female donor with papillary thyroid cancer or a benign thyroid nodule (not recorded which). Some clones in this sample may be carry-over from other donors' samples.

This clone has a handful of counts. J is TRBJ2-1 and V is TRBV6-2 or TRBV6-3, with a tentative D call TRBD1 (6 bases). The germline V gene encodes CDR1 MNHEY and CDR2 SVGEGT. V lost 0 bases, J lost 6 bases, and 6 bases lay in between. CDR3 length: 13 amino acids. The CDR3 is CASSYSGANEQFF. The CDR3 coding sequence is TGTGCCAGCAGTTACTCGGGGGCCAATGAGCAGTTCTTC.

The chain recombines TRBV6-2 or TRBV6-3 with TRBJ1-1; tentatively, D is TRBD1 (6 bases). The V and J ends lost 6 bases and 4 bases respectively, with 12 bases between them. The CDR3 is 13 amino acids. CDR1 and CDR2 (germline): MNHEY, SVGEGT. CDR3 in amino acids: CASSFGGATEAFF. DNA of the CDR3: TGTGCCAGCAGCTTTGGGGGCGCCACTGAAGCTTTCTTT.

In its sample, this clone ranks as medium-sized (0.01 to 0.1%). V and J are TRBV30 and TRBJ2-7; D is unclear. The germline V gene has CDR1 GTSNPN and CDR2 SVGIG (reference sequence). The CDR3 spans 11 residues. V shed 3 bases and J shed 0 bases, with 3 bases lying between them. The DNA of the CDR3 is TGTGCCTGGAGCGTCTCCTACGAGCAGTACTTC. Its protein is CAWSVSYEQYF. The entire variable domain, with the rest obtained from reference TRBV30 and TRBJ2-7, is as follows: SQTIHQWPATLVQPVGSPLSLECTVEGTSNPNLYWYRQAAGRGLQLLFYSVGIGQISSEVPQNLSASRPQDRQFILSSKKLLLSDSGFYLCAWSVSYEQYFGPGTRLTVT.

Ten or more counts support this clone. This sequence joins TRBV20-1 and TRBJ2-7; 13 bases are shared with TRBD2. There are 15 residues in the CDR3. CDR1 DFQATT and CDR2 SNEGSKA come from the germline V gene (reference sequence). The V and J ends lost 7 bases and 2 bases, in that order; junction bases with no gene match: 8. The DNA of the CDR3 is TGCAGTGGGACTAGCGGGAGTAAGACGACCTACGAGCAGTACTTC. Translation: CSGTSGSKTTYEQYF.

This clone was detected many times. The chain couples TRBV19 to TRBJ2-2; D ambiguous. The V gene lost 2 bases and the J gene lost 6 bases, with 4 bases spanning the gap. Germline loops: CDR1 LNHDA, CDR2 SQIVND (reference sequence). This CDR3 has 12 amino acids. DNA for the CDR3: TGTGCCAGTAGTATACCCCCCGGGGAGCTGTTTTTT. Residues: CASSIPPGELFF.

There are a few counts of this clone. The junction differs from germline at one of its ends, possibly a read error. This chain links TRBV27 with TRBJ2-3, with 11 bases lining up with TRBD2. The germline CDR1 and CDR2 sequences are MNHEY and SMNVEV (reference sequence). The CDR3 has 18 residues. The CDR3 reads CASILSLGLADTTDAQYF. The DNA for the CDR3 is TGTGCCAGCATTTTATCGTTGGGACTAGCGGACACCACAGATGCACAGTATTTT.

The V and J genes are TRBV28 and TRBJ2-1; 11 positions match TRBD2. There are 17 residues in the CDR3. Trimming cost V 4 bases and J 7 bases; bases outside gene matches: 12. Germline CDR1 is MDHEN and CDR2 is SYDVKM. CDR3 nucleotides: TGTGCCAGCAGTTATTTAGGGACTAGCGGCCCTCGGAATGAGCAGTTCTTC. As protein: CASSYLGTSGPRNEQFF.

The J gene is TRBJ2-1, the V gene TRBV28, with TRBD2 matching 7 bases. CDR1 MDHEN and CDR2 SYDVKM come from the germline V gene. The CDR3 runs 12 residues. V gave up 8 bases and J gave up 6 bases; unmatched junction bases: 4. The CDR3 region has the DNA TGTGCCAGCGGGGGGGAGGGCAATGAGCAGTTCTTC. Translating it yields CASGGEGNEQFF.

By frequency in the sample, this clone is medium-sized. The V call is TRBV6-1, the J call TRBJ2-7; D is ambiguous. The CDR3 extends over 10 amino acids. V lost 8 bases and J 5 bases, leaving 7 bases between the germline ends. Per germline, CDR1 MNHNS and CDR2 SASEGT. The CDR3 coding sequence is TGTGCCAGCTCAGGACACGAGCAGTACTTC. It codes for CASSGHEQYF.

The table lists this clone with many counts. The chain recombines TRBV20-1 with TRBJ2-1, with TRBD2 identical over 12 bases. Trimming removed 0 bases from V and 6 bases from J; junction bases left unmatched: 3. This CDR3 spans 15 amino acids. CDR1 and CDR2 (germline): DFQATT, SNEGSKA (reference sequence). CDR3 loop: CSARELAGGLNEQFF. The CDR3 nucleotides are TGCAGTGCTAGAGAACTAGCGGGAGGTCTCAATGAGCAGTTCTTC.

There are many counts of this clone. The CDR3 is CASSPQTFQETQYF. The DNA for the CDR3 is TGTGCCAGCTCACCTCAGACATTCCAAGAGACCCAGTACTTC. The chain has TRBV18 and TRBJ2-5; D gene ambiguous. The V end lost 3 bases, the J end lost 1 base, and 9 bases lay between the germline ends. Per the germline V gene, CDR1 is KGHSH and CDR2 is LQKENI. There are 14 residues in the CDR3.

By its share, this clone is medium-sized. The chain joins TRBV15 to TRBJ1-2, with 7 bases fitting TRBD1. Germline V CDR1 and CDR2: LNHNV, YYDKDF (reference sequence). The J segment lost 4 bases and the V segment lost 1 base, leaving 6 bases of the junction unmatched. The CDR3 length is 15 residues. CDR3 sequence reads: CATSRVTAGGYGYTF. DNA for the CDR3: TGTGCCACCAGCAGAGTAACCGCAGGGGGCTATGGCTACACCTTC.

This clone was seen many times. The chain has TRBV28 and TRBJ1-2; 11 bases are a match to TRBD1. Trimming cost V 2 bases and J 6 bases; bases outside gene matches: 5. The germline CDR1 and CDR2 sequences are MDHEN and SYDVKM. The CDR3 totals 15 residues. The CDR3 DNA sequence: TGTGCCAGCAGTTTACGGACAGGGGGCGCACATGGCTACACCTTC. Translation: CASSLRTGGAHGYTF.

In its sample, this clone ranks as medium-sized. V and J are TRBV6-1 and TRBJ2-7, with TRBD2 matching 9 bases. This CDR3 has 14 amino acids. J gave up 0 bases and V 6 bases, and 3 bases lay outside the gene matches. Germline CDR1 reads MNHNS; CDR2 reads SASEGT. The CDR3 region is CASRRTSASYEQYF. The CDR3 coding sequence is TGTGCCAGCAGAAGGACTAGCGCCTCCTACGAGCAGTACTTC.

This clone has ten or more counts. DNA for the CDR3: TGTGCCAGCAGTCCAGGCCAGGGGGCCGGCAATGAGCAGTTCTTC. As protein: CASSPGQGAGNEQFF. This chain connects TRBV12-3 or TRBV12-4 to TRBJ2-1; 8 nucleotides align to TRBD1. J lost 6 bases, V lost 5 bases, and 9 bases had no gene match. CDR3 length: 15 amino acids.

The chain recombines TRBV5-1 with TRBJ2-7; TRBD2 is a possible D gene (6 bases). The CDR3 has 15 residues. V lost 4 bases, J lost 6 bases, and 20 bases lay in between. Germline V CDR1 and CDR2: SGHRS, YFSETQ. CDR3 amino acids: CASSQERGLSGEQYF. The CDR3 DNA is TGCGCCAGCAGCCAGGAAAGGGGACTTTCTGGCGAGCAGTACTTC.

This clone was observed at least ten times. The rearrangement uses TRBV7-2 and TRBJ2-3; 9 bases are shared with TRBD2. Germline V gene sequence: CDR1 SGHTA, CDR2 FQGNSA. The V and J ends lost 0 bases and 4 bases, in that order; junction bases with no gene match: 5. This CDR3 has 16 residues. The CDR3 DNA reads TGTGCCAGCAGCTTAGCTAGAGCGGGGGGAGCAGATACGCAGTATTTT. Translating gives CASSLARAGGADTQYF.

This clone was observed at least ten times. The rearrangement joins TRBV19 to TRBJ1-1, with 7 positions matching TRBD1. Germline CDR1 LNHDA, CDR2 SQIVND (reference sequence). Trimming removed 9 bases from V and 1 base from J; junction bases left unmatched: 11. This CDR3 comprises 15 residues. CDR3 sequence (DNA): TGTGCCAGCCCCCCGACAGGGTCCGGGAACACTGAAGCTTTCTTT. Translated, it gives CASPPTGSGNTEAFF.

In its sample, this clone was seen many times. The chain recombines TRBV3-1 with TRBJ1-2; D is unclear. Germline assignment: CDR1 LGHDT and CDR2 YNNKEL (reference sequence). V lost 4 bases, J lost 5 bases, and 14 bases lay in between. The CDR3 totals 14 residues. CDR3 sequence (DNA): TGTGCCAGCAGCCCAGGCGGGCCATGGTATGGCTACACCTTC. Its translation: CASSPGGPWYGYTF.

This clone came up a few times. The junction does not match germline at one end; this may be a read error. This rearrangement joins TRBV15 to TRBJ2-3, with D perhaps matching TRBD2 (7 bases). CDR1 and CDR2 (germline): LNHNV, YYDKDF (reference sequence). CDR3 length: 17 amino acids. CDR3 in amino acids: CATIRAAGATSTDTQYF. The CDR3 DNA reads as TGTGCCACCATCAGAGCGGCGGGGGCCACTAGTACAGATACGCAGTATTTT.

In its sample, this clone was seen many times. Being one base from a much bigger clone, this may be a read error. This CDR3 is also generated by other DNA sequences in the sample. The chain links TRBV28 to TRBJ1-1; D is possibly TRBD1 (5 bases). The CDR3 has 13 residues. The V gene's germline CDR1 is MDHEN and CDR2 SYDVKM. The CDR3 DNA reads TGCGCCAGCAGGTTGGGTGGGACCACTGAAGCTTTCTTT. It encodes CASRLGGTTEAFF.

This clone was counted many times. The chain joins TRBV28 to TRBJ2-1, with D possibly matching TRBD1 (5 bases). There are 12 residues in the CDR3. V shed 6 bases and J shed 3 bases, with 6 bases lying between them. Germline-derived CDR1 and CDR2 are MDHEN and SYDVKM. The CDR3 coding sequence is TGTGCCAGCAGAGGGGACTACAATGAGCAGTTCTTC. This gives the protein CASRGDYNEQFF.

This clone was seen repeatedly, ten times or more. The genes are TRBV4-3 and TRBJ2-2, with D maybe TRBD2 (6 bases). Germline CDR1 LGHNA, CDR2 YSLEER. V was clipped by 5 bases and J by 1 base, with 11 bases between them. The CDR3 totals 15 residues. CDR3: CASSLAGRNTGELFF. The CDR3 DNA sequence: TGCGCCAGCAGCTTGGCGGGGCGGAACACCGGGGAGCTGTTTTTT.

In its sample, this clone was seen many times. The chain employs TRBV7-3 and TRBJ2-2; D is perhaps TRBD2 (6 bases). V lost 5 bases to trimming and J lost 5 bases, with 12 bases between them. This CDR3 region has 14 residues. The V gene's germline CDR1 is SGHTA and CDR2 FQGTGA. The CDR3 region is CASSPRGGTGELFF. The CDR3 DNA reads as TGTGCCAGCAGCCCCCGTGGGGGGACCGGGGAGCTGTTTTTT.

This clone occurred many times. The chain recombines TRBV12-3 or TRBV12-4 with TRBJ2-5; D call uncertain. V lost 3 bases and J lost 3, with 11 bases in between. The CDR3 length is 14 residues. The CDR3 region is CASSFGLLKETQYF. CDR3 sequence (DNA): TGTGCCAGCAGTTTTGGGCTTCTAAAAGAGACCCAGTACTTC.

The sample holds many counts of this clone. The chain couples TRBV12-3 or TRBV12-4 to TRBJ2-1; D gene uncertain. The CDR3 loop spans 15 amino acids. V gave up 5 bases and J gave up 0 bases, with 11 bases separating them. CDR3 region: CASSPLGRSYNEQFF. The CDR3 DNA is TGTGCCAGCAGTCCCCTAGGGCGCTCCTACAATGAGCAGTTCTTC.

The chain carries TRBV20-1 and TRBJ2-7; 8 nucleotides match TRBD1. There are 13 residues in the CDR3. Trimming cost V 4 bases and J 2 bases; bases outside gene matches: 4. Germline V CDR1 and CDR2: DFQATT, SNEGSKA (reference sequence). The CDR3 coding sequence is TGCAGTGCTACCTGGACAGGGACCTACGAGCAGTACTTC. Translated: CSATWTGTYEQYF.

This clone was detected ten times or more. V usage is TRBV5-1 and J usage is TRBJ1-1; D remains unclear. V lost 5 bases, J lost 5 bases, and 13 bases lay in between. The CDR3 runs 13 residues. Germline loops: CDR1 SGHRS, CDR2 YFSETQ. CDR3 sequence (DNA): TGCGCCAGCAGTCTCGGTGGCGGAACTGAAGCTTTCTTT. Protein: CASSLGGGTEAFF.

The chain employs TRBV27 and TRBJ2-7; D is perhaps TRBD1 (5 bases). The CDR3 loop spans 13 amino acids. Germline CDR1 is MNHEY and CDR2 is SMNVEV (reference sequence). Trimming stripped 5 bases from V and 0 bases from J, with 8 bases between. CDR3 bases: TGTGCCAGCAGTGACAGTAACTCCTACGAGCAGTACTTC. This translates into CASSDSNSYEQYF.

This clone was detected many times. V usage is TRBV6-5 and J usage is TRBJ2-2; tentative D call: TRBD2 (5 bases). The germline gives CDR1 MNHEY, CDR2 SVGAGI. The CDR3 spans 14 residues. Trimming left V 2 bases short and J 1 base short, with 5 bases between. The CDR3 spells CASSYTRNTGELFF. DNA for the CDR3: TGTGCCAGCAGTTACACTAGGAACACCGGGGAGCTGTTTTTT.

The chain is built from TRBV6-1 and TRBJ2-2; TRBD2 aligns across 10 bases. CDR3 size: 16 residues. Germline lookup yields CDR1 MNHNS and CDR2 SASEGT. J was trimmed by 1 base and V by 7 bases; bases with no gene match: 6. The CDR3 DNA reads TGTGCCAGCACCCTAGGACTAGCGGTGAACACCGGGGAGCTGTTTTTT. Translated, it gives CASTLGLAVNTGELFF.

This clone was observed a handful of times. The chain couples TRBV6-5 to TRBJ1-2, with D perhaps matching TRBD1 (5 bases). Germline-derived CDR1 and CDR2 are MNHEY and SVGAGI. V gave up 6 bases and J gave up 4 bases, with 21 bases separating them. The CDR3 is 16 amino acids. CDR3 residues: CASSLLGDSWGYGYTF. The CDR3 DNA reads TGTGCCAGCAGCCTACTCGGGGACTCCTGGGGCTATGGCTACACCTTC.